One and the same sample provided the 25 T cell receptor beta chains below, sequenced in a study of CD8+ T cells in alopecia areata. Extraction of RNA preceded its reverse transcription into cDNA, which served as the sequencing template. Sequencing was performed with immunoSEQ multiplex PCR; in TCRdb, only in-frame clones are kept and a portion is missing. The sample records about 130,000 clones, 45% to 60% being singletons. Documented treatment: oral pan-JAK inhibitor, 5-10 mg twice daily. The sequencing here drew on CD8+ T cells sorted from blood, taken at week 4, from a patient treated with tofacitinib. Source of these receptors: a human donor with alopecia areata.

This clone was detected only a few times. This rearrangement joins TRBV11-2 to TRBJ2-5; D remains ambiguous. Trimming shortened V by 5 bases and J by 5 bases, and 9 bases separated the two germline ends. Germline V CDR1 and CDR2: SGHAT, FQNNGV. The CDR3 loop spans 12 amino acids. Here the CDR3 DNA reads TGTGCCAGCAGCATATACAAGGAGACCCAGTACTTC. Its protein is CASSIYKETQYF.

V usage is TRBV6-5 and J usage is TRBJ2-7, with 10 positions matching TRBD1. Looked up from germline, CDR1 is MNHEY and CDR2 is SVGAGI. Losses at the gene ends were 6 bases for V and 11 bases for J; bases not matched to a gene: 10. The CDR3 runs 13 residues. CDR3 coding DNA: TGTGCCAGCAGCGGACAGGGGGACAACTTGGAGTACTTC. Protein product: CASSGQGDNLEYF.

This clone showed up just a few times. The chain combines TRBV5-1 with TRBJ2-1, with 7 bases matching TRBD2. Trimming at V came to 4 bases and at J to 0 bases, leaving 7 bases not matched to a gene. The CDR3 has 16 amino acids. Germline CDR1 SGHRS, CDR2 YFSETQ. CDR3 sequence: CASSATSRSSYNEQFF. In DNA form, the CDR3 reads TGCGCCAGCAGCGCGACTAGCCGGAGCTCCTACAATGAGCAGTTCTTC.

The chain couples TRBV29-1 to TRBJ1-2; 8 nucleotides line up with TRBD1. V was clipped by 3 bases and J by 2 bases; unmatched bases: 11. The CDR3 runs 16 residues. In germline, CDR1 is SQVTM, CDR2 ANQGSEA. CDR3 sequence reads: CSVDGVRGRLNYGYTF. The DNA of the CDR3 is TGCAGCGTTGATGGGGTCAGGGGGCGCCTCAACTATGGCTACACCTTC.

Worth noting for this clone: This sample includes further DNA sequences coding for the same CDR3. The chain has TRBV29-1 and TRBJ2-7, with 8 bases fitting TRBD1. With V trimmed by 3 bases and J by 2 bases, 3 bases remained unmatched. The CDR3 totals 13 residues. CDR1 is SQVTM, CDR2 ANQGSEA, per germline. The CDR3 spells CSVEDRATYEQYF. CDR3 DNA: TGCAGCGTTGAGGACAGGGCCACCTACGAGCAGTACTTC.

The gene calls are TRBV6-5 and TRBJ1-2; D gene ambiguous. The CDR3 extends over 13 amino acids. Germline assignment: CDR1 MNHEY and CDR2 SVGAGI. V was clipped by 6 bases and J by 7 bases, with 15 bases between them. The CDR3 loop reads CASRHQQGFGYTF. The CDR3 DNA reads TGTGCCAGCAGACACCAACAAGGCTTTGGCTACACCTTC.

CDR3 loop: CAWISSTEAFF. CDR3 sequence (DNA): TGTGCCTGGATCAGTTCCACTGAAGCTTTCTTT. The J gene is TRBJ1-1, the V gene TRBV30, with D uncertain. Deletions cut 4 bases from V and 4 bases from J, with 7 bases between. This CDR3 has 11 amino acids. The V gene's germline CDR1 is GTSNPN and CDR2 SVGIG (reference sequence). Supplemented by reference TRBV30 and TRBJ1-1, the full variable domain reads SQTIHQWPATLVQPVGSPLSLECTVEGTSNPNLYWYRQAAGRGLQLLFYSVGIGQISSEVPQNLSASRPQDRQFILSSKKLLLSDSGFYLCAWISSTEAFFGQGTRLTVV.

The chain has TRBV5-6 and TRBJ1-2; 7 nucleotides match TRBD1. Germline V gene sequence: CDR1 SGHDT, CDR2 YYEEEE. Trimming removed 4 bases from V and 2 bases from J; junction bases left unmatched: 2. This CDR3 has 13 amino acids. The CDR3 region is CASSEDRNYGYTF. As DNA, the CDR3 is TGTGCCAGCAGCGAGGACAGGAACTATGGCTACACCTTC.

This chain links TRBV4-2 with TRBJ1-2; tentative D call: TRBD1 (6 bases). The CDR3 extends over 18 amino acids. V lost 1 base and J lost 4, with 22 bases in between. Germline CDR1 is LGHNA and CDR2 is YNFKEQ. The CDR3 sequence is CASSQVEAGDNSIYGYTF. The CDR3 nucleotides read TGTGCCAGCAGCCAAGTCGAGGCAGGGGACAACTCCATCTATGGCTACACCTTC.

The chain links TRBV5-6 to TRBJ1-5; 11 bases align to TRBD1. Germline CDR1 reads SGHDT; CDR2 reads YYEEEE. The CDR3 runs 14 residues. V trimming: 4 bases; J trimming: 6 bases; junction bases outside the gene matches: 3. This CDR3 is CASSEGQGGQPQHF. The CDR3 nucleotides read TGTGCCAGCAGCGAGGGACAGGGGGGTCAGCCCCAGCATTTT.

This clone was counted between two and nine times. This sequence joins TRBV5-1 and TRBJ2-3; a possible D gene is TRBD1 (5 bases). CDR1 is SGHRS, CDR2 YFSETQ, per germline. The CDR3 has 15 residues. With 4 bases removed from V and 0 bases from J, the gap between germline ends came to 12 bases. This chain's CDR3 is CASSPGGASTDTQYF. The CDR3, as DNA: TGCGCCAGCAGCCCGGGTGGGGCTAGCACAGATACGCAGTATTTT.

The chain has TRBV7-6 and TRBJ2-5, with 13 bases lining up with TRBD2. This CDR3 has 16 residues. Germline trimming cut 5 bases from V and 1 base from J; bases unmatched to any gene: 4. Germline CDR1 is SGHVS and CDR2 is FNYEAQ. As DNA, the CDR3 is TGTGCCAGCAGCAGGACTAGCGGGGGCCGCCAAGAGACCCAGTACTTC. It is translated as CASSRTSGGRQETQYF.

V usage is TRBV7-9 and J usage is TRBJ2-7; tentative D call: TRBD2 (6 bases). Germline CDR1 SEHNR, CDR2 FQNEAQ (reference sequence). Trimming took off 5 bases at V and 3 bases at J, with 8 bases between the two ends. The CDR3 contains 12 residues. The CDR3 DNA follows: TGTGCCAGCAGCCCAGCGGGCTACGAGCAGTACTTC. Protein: CASSPAGYEQYF.

The CDR3 region has the DNA TGTGCCAGCAGTTTAGGGACAGGGCTAAAGACCCAGTACTTC. Translating it yields CASSLGTGLKTQYF. The rearrangement joins TRBV27 to TRBJ2-5; 9 bases are shared with TRBD1. Per the germline V gene, CDR1 is MNHEY and CDR2 is SMNVEV (reference sequence). The CDR3 spans 14 residues. Trimming took 2 bases from V and 6 from J; bases not matched to a gene: 4.

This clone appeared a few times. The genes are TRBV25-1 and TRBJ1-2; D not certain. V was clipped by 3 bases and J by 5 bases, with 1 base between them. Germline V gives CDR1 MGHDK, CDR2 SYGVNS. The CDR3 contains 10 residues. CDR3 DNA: TGTGCCAGCAGTGATTATGGCTACACCTTC. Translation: CASSDYGYTF.

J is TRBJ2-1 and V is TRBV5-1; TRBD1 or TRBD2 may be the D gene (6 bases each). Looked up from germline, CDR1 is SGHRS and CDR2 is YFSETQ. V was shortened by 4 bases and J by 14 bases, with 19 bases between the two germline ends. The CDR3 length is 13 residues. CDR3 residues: CASSHPWVEGEFF. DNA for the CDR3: TGCGCCAGCAGCCACCCCTGGGTGGAGGGGGAGTTCTTC.

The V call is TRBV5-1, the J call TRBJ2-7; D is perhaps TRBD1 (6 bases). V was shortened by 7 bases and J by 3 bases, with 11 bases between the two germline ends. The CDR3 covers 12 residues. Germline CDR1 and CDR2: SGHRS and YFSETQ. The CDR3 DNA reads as TGCGCCAGCGGACAGACCCACTACGAGCAGTACTTC. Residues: CASGQTHYEQYF.

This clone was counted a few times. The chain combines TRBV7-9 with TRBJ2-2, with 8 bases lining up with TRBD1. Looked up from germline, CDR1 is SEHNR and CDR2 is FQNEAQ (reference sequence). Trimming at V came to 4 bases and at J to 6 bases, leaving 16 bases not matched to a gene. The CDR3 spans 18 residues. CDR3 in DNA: TGTGCCAGCAGCTATATCCGGGATCGGACAGGGCGGGCCGGGGAGCTGTTTTTT. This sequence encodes CASSYIRDRTGRAGELFF.

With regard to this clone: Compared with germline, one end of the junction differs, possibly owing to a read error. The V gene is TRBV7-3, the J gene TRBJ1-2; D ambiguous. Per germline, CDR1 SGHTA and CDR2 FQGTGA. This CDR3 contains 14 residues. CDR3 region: CASRLQEFRGGYTF. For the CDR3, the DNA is TGTGCCAGCCGCTTGCAGGAGTTCCGGGGAGGCTACACCTTC.

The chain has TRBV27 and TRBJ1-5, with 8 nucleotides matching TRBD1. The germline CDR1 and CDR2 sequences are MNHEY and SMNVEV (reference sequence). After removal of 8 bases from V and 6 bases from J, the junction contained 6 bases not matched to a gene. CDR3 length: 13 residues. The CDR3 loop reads CASAGQGSQPQHF. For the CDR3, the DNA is TGTGCCAGCGCCGGACAGGGCAGTCAGCCCCAGCATTTT.

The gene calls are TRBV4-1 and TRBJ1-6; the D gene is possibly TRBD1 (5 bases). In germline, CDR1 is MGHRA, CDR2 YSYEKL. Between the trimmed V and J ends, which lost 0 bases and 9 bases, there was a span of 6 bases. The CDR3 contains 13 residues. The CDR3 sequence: CASSQDGGSPLHF. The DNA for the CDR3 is TGCGCCAGCAGCCAAGATGGGGGTTCACCCCTCCACTTT.

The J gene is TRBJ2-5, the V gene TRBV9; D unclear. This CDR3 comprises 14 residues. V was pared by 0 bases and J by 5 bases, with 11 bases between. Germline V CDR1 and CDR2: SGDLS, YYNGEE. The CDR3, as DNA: TGTGCCAGCAGCGTAGGGGGTCGGAAGGAGACCCAGTACTTC. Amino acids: CASSVGGRKETQYF.

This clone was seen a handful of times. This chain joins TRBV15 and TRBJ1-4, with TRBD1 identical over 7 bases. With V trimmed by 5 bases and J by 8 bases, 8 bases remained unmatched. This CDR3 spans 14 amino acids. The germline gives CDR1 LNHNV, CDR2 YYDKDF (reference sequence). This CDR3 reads CATSGPDRDEKLFF. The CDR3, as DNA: TGTGCCACCAGCGGACCCGACAGGGACGAAAAACTGTTTTTT.

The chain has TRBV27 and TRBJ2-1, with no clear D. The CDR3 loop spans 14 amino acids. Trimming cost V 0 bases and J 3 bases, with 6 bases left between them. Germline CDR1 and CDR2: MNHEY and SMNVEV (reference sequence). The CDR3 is CASSLSNSYNEQFF. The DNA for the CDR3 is TGTGCCAGCAGTTTATCGAACAGCTACAATGAGCAGTTCTTC.

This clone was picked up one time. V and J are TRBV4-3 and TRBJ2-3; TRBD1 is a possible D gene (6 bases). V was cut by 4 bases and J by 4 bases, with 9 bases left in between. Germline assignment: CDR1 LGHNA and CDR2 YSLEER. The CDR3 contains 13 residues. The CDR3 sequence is CASSPTGPDTQYF. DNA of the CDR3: TGCGCCAGCAGCCCCACAGGGCCAGATACGCAGTATTTT.